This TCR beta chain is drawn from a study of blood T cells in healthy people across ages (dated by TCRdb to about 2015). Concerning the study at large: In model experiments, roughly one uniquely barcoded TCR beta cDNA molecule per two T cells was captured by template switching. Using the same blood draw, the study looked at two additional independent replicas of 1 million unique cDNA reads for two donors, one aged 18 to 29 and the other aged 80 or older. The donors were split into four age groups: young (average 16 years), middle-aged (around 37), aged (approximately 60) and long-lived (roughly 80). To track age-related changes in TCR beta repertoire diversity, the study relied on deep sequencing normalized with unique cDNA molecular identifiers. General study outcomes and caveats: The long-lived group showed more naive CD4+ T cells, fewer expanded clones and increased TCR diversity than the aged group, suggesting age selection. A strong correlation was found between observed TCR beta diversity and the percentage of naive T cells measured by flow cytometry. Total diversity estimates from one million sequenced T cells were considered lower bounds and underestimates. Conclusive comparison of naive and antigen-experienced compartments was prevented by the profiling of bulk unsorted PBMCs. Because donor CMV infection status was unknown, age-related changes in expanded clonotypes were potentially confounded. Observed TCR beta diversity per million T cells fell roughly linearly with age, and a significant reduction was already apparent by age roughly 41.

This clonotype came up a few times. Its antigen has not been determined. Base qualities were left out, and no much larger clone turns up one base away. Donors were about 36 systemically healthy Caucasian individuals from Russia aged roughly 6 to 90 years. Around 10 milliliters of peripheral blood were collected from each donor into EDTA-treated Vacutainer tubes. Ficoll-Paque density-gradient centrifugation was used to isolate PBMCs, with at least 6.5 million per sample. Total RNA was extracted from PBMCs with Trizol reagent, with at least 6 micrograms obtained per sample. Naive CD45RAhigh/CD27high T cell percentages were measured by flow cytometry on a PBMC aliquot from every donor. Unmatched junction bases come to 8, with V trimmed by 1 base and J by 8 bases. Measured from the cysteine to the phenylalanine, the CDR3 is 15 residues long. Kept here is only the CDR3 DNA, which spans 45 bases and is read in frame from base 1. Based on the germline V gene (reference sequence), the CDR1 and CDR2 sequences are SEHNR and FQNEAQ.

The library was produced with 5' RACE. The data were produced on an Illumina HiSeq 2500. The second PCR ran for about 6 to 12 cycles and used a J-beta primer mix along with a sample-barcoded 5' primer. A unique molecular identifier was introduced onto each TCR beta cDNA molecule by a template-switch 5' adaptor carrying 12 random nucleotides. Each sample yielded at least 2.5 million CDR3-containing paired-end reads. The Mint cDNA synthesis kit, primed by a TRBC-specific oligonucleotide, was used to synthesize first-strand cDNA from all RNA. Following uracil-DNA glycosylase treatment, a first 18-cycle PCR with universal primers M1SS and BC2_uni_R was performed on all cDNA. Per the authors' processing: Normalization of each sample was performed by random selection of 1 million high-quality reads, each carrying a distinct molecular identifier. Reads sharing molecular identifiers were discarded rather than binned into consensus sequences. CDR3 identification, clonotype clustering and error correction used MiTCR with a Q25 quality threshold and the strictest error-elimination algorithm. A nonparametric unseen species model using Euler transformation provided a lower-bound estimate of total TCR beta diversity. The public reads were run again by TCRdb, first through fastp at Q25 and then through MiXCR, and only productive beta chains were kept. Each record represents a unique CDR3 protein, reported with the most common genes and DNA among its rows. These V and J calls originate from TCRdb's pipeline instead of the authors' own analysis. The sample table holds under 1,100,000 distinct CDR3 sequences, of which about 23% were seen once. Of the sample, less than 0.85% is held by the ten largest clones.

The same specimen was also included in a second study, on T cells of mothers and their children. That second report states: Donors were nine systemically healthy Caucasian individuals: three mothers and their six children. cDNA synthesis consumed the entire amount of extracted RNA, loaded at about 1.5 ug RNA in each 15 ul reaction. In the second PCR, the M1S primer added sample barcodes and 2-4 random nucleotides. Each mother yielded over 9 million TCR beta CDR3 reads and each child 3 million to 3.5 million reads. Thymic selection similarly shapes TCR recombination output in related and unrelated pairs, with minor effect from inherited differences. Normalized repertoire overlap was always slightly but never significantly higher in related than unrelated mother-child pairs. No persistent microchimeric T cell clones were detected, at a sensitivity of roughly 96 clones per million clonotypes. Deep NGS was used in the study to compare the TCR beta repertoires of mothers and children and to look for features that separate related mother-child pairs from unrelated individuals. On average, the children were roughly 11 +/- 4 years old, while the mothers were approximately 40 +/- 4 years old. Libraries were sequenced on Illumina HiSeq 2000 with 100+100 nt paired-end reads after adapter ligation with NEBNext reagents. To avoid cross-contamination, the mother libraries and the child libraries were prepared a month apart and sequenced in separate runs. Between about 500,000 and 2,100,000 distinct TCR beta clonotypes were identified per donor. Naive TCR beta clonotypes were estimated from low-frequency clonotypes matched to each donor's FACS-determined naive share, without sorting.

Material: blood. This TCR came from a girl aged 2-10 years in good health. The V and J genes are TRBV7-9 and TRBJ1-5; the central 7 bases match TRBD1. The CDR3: CASSLGDREVEPQHF. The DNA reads TGTGCCAGCAGCTTAGGTGACAGGGAGGTGGAGCCCCAGCATTTT.